This TCR beta chain stems from a study of blood T cell repertoires in COVID-19. CDR1 is MNHEY and CDR2 is SMNVEV in the germline V gene (reference sequence). Unmatched junction bases numbered 8, after V lost 3 bases and J lost 6 bases. This CDR3 has 15 residues. Methods used by the authors: Reference gene primers were amplified, and this amplification served to estimate nucleated cell counts. Profiled with immunoSEQ multiplex PCR; TCRdb holds only in-frame clones, not every one. V, J and clone size reflect that table, while D and trimming were determined from the DNA. This table has over 250,000 clones, roughly four fifths appearing once.

This chain connects TRBV27 to TRBJ2-3; TRBD1 matches at 8 bases. The clonotype originates from a woman in her fifties or sixties who had recovered from COVID-19. Source material: peripheral blood. The CDR3 DNA sequence: TGTGCCAGCAGTTTCACAGGACAGGGCTGGGATACGCAGTATTTT. The encoded protein is CASSFTGQGWDTQYF.